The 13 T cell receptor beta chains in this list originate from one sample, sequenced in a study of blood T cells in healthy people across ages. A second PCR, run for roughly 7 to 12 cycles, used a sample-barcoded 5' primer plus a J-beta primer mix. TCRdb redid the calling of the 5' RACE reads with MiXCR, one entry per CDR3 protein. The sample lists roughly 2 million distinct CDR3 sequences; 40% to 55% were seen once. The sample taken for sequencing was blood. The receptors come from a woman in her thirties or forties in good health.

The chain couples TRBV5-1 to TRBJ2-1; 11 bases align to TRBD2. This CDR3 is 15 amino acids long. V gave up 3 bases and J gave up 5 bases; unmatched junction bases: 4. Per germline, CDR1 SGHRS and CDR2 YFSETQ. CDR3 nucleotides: TGCGCCAGCAGCTACCTAGCGGGGGGTCACAATGAGCAGTTCTTC. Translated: CASSYLAGGHNEQFF.

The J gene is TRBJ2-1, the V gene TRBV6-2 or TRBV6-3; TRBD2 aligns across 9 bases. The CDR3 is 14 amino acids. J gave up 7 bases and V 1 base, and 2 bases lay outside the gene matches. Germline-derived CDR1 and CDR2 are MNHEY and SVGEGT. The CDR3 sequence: CASSYWTSVNEQFF. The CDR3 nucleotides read TGTGCCAGCAGTTACTGGACTAGCGTAAATGAGCAGTTCTTC.

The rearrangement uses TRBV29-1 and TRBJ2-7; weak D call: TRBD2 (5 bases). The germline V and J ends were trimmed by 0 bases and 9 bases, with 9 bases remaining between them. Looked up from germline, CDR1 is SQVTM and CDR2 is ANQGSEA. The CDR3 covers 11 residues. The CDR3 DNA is TGCAGCGTTGAAGAGCCCAGCGGGCAGTACTTC. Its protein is CSVEEPSGQYF.

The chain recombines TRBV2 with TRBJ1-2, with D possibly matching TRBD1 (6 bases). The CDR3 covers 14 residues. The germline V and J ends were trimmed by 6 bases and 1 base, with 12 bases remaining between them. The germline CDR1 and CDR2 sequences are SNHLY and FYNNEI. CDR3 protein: CASSIQGINYGYTF. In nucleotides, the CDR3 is TGTGCCAGCAGCATACAGGGTATTAACTATGGCTACACCTTC.

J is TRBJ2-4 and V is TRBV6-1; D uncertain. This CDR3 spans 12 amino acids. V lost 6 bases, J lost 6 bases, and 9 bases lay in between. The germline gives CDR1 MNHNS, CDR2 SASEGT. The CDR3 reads CASSNTVNIQYF. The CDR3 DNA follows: TGTGCCAGCAGCAATACTGTAAACATTCAGTACTTC.

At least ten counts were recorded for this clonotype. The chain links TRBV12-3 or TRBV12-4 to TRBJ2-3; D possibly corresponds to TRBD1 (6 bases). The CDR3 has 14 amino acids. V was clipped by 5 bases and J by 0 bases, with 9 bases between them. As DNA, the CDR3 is TGTGCCAGCAGTCGACAGGCCAGCACAGATACGCAGTATTTT. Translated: CASSRQASTDTQYF.

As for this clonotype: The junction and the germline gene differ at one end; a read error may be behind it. DNA for the CDR3: TGCAGTCCTAGGACAGGGTCAGATACGCAGTATTTT. As protein: CSPRTGSDTQYF. V is TRBV20-1 and J is TRBJ2-3, with 8 bases matching TRBD1. Germline lookup yields CDR1 DFQATT and CDR2 SNEGSKA (reference sequence). The CDR3 sequence is 12 residues long.

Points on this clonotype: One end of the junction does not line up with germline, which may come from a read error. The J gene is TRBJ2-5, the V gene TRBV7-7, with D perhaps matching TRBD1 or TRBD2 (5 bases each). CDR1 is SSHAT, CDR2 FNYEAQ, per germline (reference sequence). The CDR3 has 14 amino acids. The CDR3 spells CASSLGRKQETQYF. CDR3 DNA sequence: TGTGCTAGCAGCTTGGGACGGAAACAAGAGACCCAGTACTTC.

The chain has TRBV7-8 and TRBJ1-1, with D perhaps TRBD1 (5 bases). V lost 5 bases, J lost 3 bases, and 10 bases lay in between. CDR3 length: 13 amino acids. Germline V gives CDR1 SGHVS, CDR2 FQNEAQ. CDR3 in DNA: TGTGCCAGCAGCCTGCAGACAGACACTGAAGCTTTCTTT. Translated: CASSLQTDTEAFF.

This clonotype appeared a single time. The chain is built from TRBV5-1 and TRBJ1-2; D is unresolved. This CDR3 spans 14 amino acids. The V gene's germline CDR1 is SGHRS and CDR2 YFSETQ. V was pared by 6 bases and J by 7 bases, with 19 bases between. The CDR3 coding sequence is TGCGCCAGCACCCAACGTAGAGGGTCGGGTGGCTACACCTTC. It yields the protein CASTQRRGSGGYTF. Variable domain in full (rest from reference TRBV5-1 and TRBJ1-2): KAGVTQTPRYLIKTRGQQVTLSCSPISGHRSVSWYQQTPGQGLQFLFEYFSETQRNKGNFPGRFSGRQFSNSRSEMNVSTLELGDSALYLCASTQRRGSGGYTFGSGTRLTVV.

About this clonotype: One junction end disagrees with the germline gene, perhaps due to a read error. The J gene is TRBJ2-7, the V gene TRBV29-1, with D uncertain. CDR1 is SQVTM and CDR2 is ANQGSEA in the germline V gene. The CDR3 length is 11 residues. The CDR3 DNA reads TGCAGCGGTGAAGATCCTTACGAGCAGTACTTC. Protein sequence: CSGEDPYEQYF.

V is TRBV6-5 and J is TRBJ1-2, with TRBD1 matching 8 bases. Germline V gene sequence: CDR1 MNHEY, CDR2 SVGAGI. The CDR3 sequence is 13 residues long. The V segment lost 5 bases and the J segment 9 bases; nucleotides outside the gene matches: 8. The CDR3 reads CASSQGASGSYTF. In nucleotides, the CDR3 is TGTGCCAGCAGTCAGGGGGCGTCGGGTAGCTACACCTTC.

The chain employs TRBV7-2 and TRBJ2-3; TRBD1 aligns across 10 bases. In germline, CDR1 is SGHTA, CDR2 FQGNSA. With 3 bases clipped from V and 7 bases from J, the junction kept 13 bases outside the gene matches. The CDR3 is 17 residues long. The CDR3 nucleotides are TGTGCCAGCAGCTTCTTTGACAGGGGGCTTCCAACAAATACGCAGTATTTT. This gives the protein CASSFFDRGLPTNTQYF.